The 4 T cell receptor beta chains presented below share a single source sample, sequenced in a study of post-analysis software for immune sequencing data. Overall study findings and caveats: Controls showed lower frequencies than patients for five TRBV segments, and TRBV5-6, TRBV5-1 and TRBV20-1 were among these.

Unique-molecular-identifier-tagged TCR beta cDNA libraries were used. TCRdb called the PCR reads again in MiXCR, with one record for every CDR3 protein. There are approximately 730,000 distinct CDR3 sequences in the sample; 30% occur only once, and roughly 0.54% lies in the top ten. No antigens are known for them. Sequences were obtained from blood. The receptors were sampled from a girl between 5 and 17 years old with multiple sclerosis.

This clonotype was detected only a few times. The chain is built from TRBV10-3 and TRBJ2-2; D ambiguous. Germline CDR1 ENHRY, CDR2 SYGVKD. The CDR3 loop spans 14 amino acids. The V gene lost 0 bases and the J gene lost 7 bases, with 9 bases spanning the gap. CDR3 sequence reads: CAISESPLGGELFF. CDR3 nucleotides: TGTGCCATCAGTGAGTCGCCGTTGGGCGGGGAGCTGTTTTTT.

The chain is built from TRBV15 and TRBJ1-1; possible D gene TRBD1, 5 bases. The V end lost 0 bases, the J end lost 1 base, and 15 bases lay between the germline ends. Per germline, CDR1 LNHNV and CDR2 YYDKDF (reference sequence). This CDR3 is 17 amino acids long. The CDR3 loop is CATSRDSPGHWNTEAFF. The CDR3 nucleotides are TGTGCCACCAGCAGAGATTCCCCCGGACACTGGAACACTGAAGCTTTCTTT.

This clonotype has more than one count but fewer than ten. The chain recombines TRBV7-9 with TRBJ2-5; a possible D gene is TRBD2 (5 bases). Trimming cost V 1 base and J 11 bases, with 17 bases left between them. The CDR3 has 14 residues. Germline values: CDR1 SEHNR, CDR2 FQNEAQ (reference sequence). In DNA, the CDR3 is TGTGCCAGCAGCTTAGGAGCCGGGGTGAGGGAGCAGTACTTC. Residues: CASSLGAGVREQYF. The complete variable domain, with remaining parts taken from reference TRBV7-9 and TRBJ2-5, reads DTGVSQNPRHKITKRGQNVTFRCDPISEHNRLYWYRQTLGQGPEFLTYFQNEAQLEKSRLLSDRFSAERPKGSFSTLEIQRTEQGDSAMYLCASSLGAGVREQYFGPGTRLLVL.

This clonotype was seen only a few times. The chain is built from TRBV15 and TRBJ2-1; D is perhaps TRBD1 (5 bases). The V end lost 4 bases, the J end lost 8 bases, and 12 bases lay between the germline ends. The germline CDR1 and CDR2 sequences are LNHNV and YYDKDF (reference sequence). The CDR3 sequence is 13 residues long. CDR3 in DNA: TGTGCCACCAGCAACGAATTCAGGGATGAGCAGTTCTTC. Translating gives CATSNEFRDEQFF.